The 17 T cell receptor beta chains below come from one sample, sequenced in a study of cytomegalovirus exposure and HLA in healthy donors. The PCR made use of 60 Vbeta and 13 Jbeta primers. Only in-frame clones appear in the TCRdb table, and some are missing; sequencing was by immunoSEQ multiplex PCR. This table has about 67,000 clones, about three quarters appearing once. The sequencing sample was made of PBMCs. These TCRs come from a man in his forties or fifties in good health and CMV-seronegative.

The genes are TRBV7-5 and TRBJ2-5; TRBD2, as called in the table, went unchecked against the DNA. TRBV7-5 is tagged as a pseudogene. This CDR3 contains 12 residues. The CDR3 DNA reads TGTGTCAGAAGCTTAGGGCCGGGAATAAAGTACTTC. This gives the protein CVRSLGPGIKYF.

V gene TRBV15 combines with J gene TRBJ2-3, with D tentatively TRBD2 (5 bases). The CDR3 runs to 15 residues. CDR1 LNHNV and CDR2 YYDKDF come from the germline V gene (reference sequence). The germline V and J ends were trimmed by 5 bases and 0 bases, with 12 bases remaining between them. DNA of the CDR3: TGTGCCACCAGCGGACCGGGATTTAGCACAGATACGCAGTATTTT. Protein: CATSGPGFSTDTQYF. Complete variable domain (other parts from reference TRBV15 and TRBJ2-3): DAMVIQNPRYQVTQFGKPVTLSCSQTLNHNVMYWYQQKSSQAPKLLFHYYDKDFNNEADTPDNFQSRRPNTSFCFLDIRSPGLGDTAMYLCATSGPGFSTDTQYFGPGTRLTVL.

This clone was seen just once. The chain combines TRBV19 with TRBJ1-6; D unresolved. The CDR3 spans 14 residues. The V end was cut by 2 bases, the J end by 9 bases, with 11 bases between. The germline V gene has CDR1 LNHDA and CDR2 SQIVND (reference sequence). The CDR3, as DNA: TGTGCCAGTAGTATACCCGGGGTTGGTTCACCCCTCCACTTT. Residues: CASSIPGVGSPLHF.

The CDR3 DNA reads as TGTGCCAGCAGCCCGGGACTAGCGGGAGGTGCAGATACGCAGTATTTT. Protein: CASSPGLAGGADTQYF. The chain is built from TRBV7-2 and TRBJ2-3, with 15 bases lining up with TRBD2. The trim removed 5 bases at V and 4 bases at J, leaving 4 bases unmatched. Germline CDR1 is SGHTA and CDR2 is FQGNSA. There are 16 residues in the CDR3.

This clone was observed a single time. The chain employs TRBV27 and TRBJ2-7; 11 bases match TRBD2. The CDR3 is made up of 14 amino acids. Germline CDR1 is MNHEY and CDR2 is SMNVEV (reference sequence). Unmatched junction bases numbered 3, after V lost 5 bases and J lost 3 bases. The CDR3 spells CASSLTSGNYEQYF. CDR3 sequence (DNA): TGTGCCAGCAGTCTGACTAGCGGGAACTACGAGCAGTACTTC.

The V gene is TRBV19, the J gene TRBJ2-3; 11 bases fit TRBD1. V dropped 4 bases and J dropped 0; count of bases not matched to a gene: 6. Per the germline V gene, CDR1 is LNHDA and CDR2 is SQIVND (reference sequence). The CDR3 spans 17 residues. The CDR3 sequence is CASSTGTGGPSTDTQYF. CDR3 bases: TGTGCCAGTAGTACTGGGACAGGGGGGCCCAGCACAGATACGCAGTATTTT.

The J gene is TRBJ1-1, the V gene TRBV7-9; D is unclear. This CDR3 contains 16 residues. CDR1 is SEHNR and CDR2 is FQNEAQ in the germline V gene (reference sequence). The V end was cut by 6 bases, the J end by 2 bases, with 19 bases between. CDR3 loop: CASRPGSVGGNTEAFF. Written as DNA, the CDR3 is TGTGCCAGCAGACCCGGTTCCGTTGGAGGAAACACTGAAGCTTTCTTT.

This clone is large within its sample. The same CDR3 arises from other DNA sequences in this sample as well. V gene TRBV7-3 combines with J gene TRBJ1-1, with 7 bases that match TRBD1. This CDR3 comprises 15 residues. In germline, CDR1 is SGHTA, CDR2 FQGTGA. Unmatched junction bases numbered 2, after V lost 0 bases and J lost 1 base. CDR3 sequence (DNA): TGTGCCAGCAGCTTAACACAGGGGCCGAACACTGAAGCTTTCTTT. Translation gives CASSLTQGPNTEAFF.

This clone showed up just once. The chain recombines TRBV25-1 with TRBJ2-7; D remains ambiguous. The germline V gene has CDR1 MGHDK and CDR2 SYGVNS. Between the trimmed V and J ends, which lost 2 bases and 5 bases, there was a span of 10 bases. The length of the CDR3 is 13 residues. The DNA for the CDR3 is TGTGCCAGCAGTGAAGCAGGCGTCCACGAGCAGTACTTC. Amino acid sequence: CASSEAGVHEQYF.

The rearrangement uses TRBV7-2 and TRBJ1-1; 8 bases match TRBD1. The CDR3 is 15 amino acids. The ends lost 5 bases at V and 11 bases at J; junction bases unmatched: 16. The V gene's germline CDR1 is SGHTA and CDR2 FQGNSA. Here the CDR3 reads CASSPRGDRTSGAFF. CDR3 DNA: TGTGCCAGCAGCCCACGCGGGGACAGGACTTCAGGGGCTTTCTTT. The full variable domain, in which reference TRBV7-2 and TRBJ1-1 provide the parts outside the CDR3, is GAGVSQSPSNKVTEKGKDVELRCDPISGHTALYWYRQSLGQGLEFLIYFQGNSAPDKSGLPSDRFSAERTGGSVSTLTIQRTQQEDSAVYLCASSPRGDRTSGAFFGQGTRLTVV.

This sequence joins TRBV5-6 and TRBJ1-2; D not certain. Germline V gives CDR1 SGHDT, CDR2 YYEEEE. The CDR3 consists of 15 residues. Trimming shortened V by 4 bases and J by 4 bases, and 17 bases separated the two germline ends. In DNA, the CDR3 is TGTGCCAGCAGCCCCCTGACAAGATCGACCTATGGCTACACCTTC. This translates into CASSPLTRSTYGYTF. Drawing the rest from reference TRBV5-6 and TRBJ1-2, the complete variable domain is DAGVTQSPTHLIKTRGQQVTLRCSPKSGHDTVSWYQQALGQGPQFIFQYYEEEERQRGNFPDRFSGHQFPNYSSELNVNALLLGDSALYLCASSPLTRSTYGYTFGSGTRLTVV.

This rearrangement joins TRBV19 to TRBJ2-7; a possible D gene is TRBD2 (6 bases). Trimming left V 6 bases short and J 3 bases short, with 12 bases between. The CDR3 is made up of 13 amino acids. The germline V gene encodes CDR1 LNHDA and CDR2 SQIVND (reference sequence). CDR3 coding DNA: TGTGCCAGTAGCCCAGCTAGCGTCTACGAGCAGTACTTC. It translates to CASSPASVYEQYF.

V is TRBV6-1 and J is TRBJ1-3, with D maybe TRBD1 (5 bases). Trimming took 7 bases from V and 0 from J, leaving 13 bases between them. This CDR3 contains 15 residues. The germline CDR1 and CDR2 sequences are MNHNS and SASEGT. CDR3 in DNA: TGTGCCAGCACTCTCGCAGGGAACTCTGGAAACACCATATATTTT. Translated, it gives CASTLAGNSGNTIYF.

A remark on this clone: One end of the junction is discordant with germline, which a read error may explain. The gene calls are TRBV5-1 and TRBJ1-4; 11 bases line up with TRBD1. The CDR3 runs to 15 residues. CDR1 and CDR2 from the germline V gene are SGHRS and YFSETQ. The CDR3 sequence: CAGSLGTGGSEKLFF. CDR3 DNA sequence: TGCGCCGGCAGCCTTGGGACAGGGGGAAGTGAAAAACTGTTTTTT.

The chain links TRBV2 to TRBJ1-3; the D gene is possibly TRBD1 (5 bases). This CDR3 has 15 residues. Looked up from germline, CDR1 is SNHLY and CDR2 is FYNNEI. Trimming left V 4 bases short and J 0 bases short, with 10 bases between. The CDR3 bases are TGTGCCAGCAGTGTGACCAGGGACTCTGGAAACACCATATATTTT. Translating it yields CASSVTRDSGNTIYF.

The chain joins TRBV11-1 to TRBJ2-4; 9 nucleotides line up with TRBD1. With V trimmed by 5 bases and J by 1 base, 9 bases remained unmatched. From germline, CDR1 is SGHAT and CDR2 FQDESV (reference sequence). This CDR3 spans 17 amino acids. The DNA for the CDR3 is TGTGCCAGCAGCACCGGACAGGGGCCGGTGGCCAAAAACATTCAGTACTTC. Translating it yields CASSTGQGPVAKNIQYF. Full variable domain (missing parts from reference TRBV11-1 and TRBJ2-4): EAEVAQSPRYKITEKSQAVAFWCDPISGHATLYWYRQILGQGPELLVQFQDESVVDDSQLPKDRFSAERLKGVDSTLKIQPAELGDSAMYLCASSTGQGPVAKNIQYFGAGTRLSVL.

The rearrangement uses TRBV19 and TRBJ2-7; TRBD2 might be the D (5 bases). Germline assignment: CDR1 LNHDA and CDR2 SQIVND (reference sequence). This CDR3 is built from 13 residues. Trimming pared 6 bases from V and 3 bases from J, leaving 12 bases between. The CDR3 DNA is TGTGCCAGTAGACCGAGCGGACGCTACGAGCAGTACTTC. This encodes CASRPSGRYEQYF. Combining the CDR3 with reference TRBV19 and TRBJ2-7 gives the whole variable domain DGGITQSPKYLFRKEGQNVTLSCEQNLNHDAMYWYRQDPGQGLRLIYYSQIVNDFQKGDIAEGYSVSREKKESFPLTVTSAQKNPTAFYLCASRPSGRYEQYFGPGTRLTVT.